These T cell receptor beta chains were read from a single sample in a study of blood T cell repertoires in COVID-19. Only in-frame clones appear in the TCRdb table, and some are missing; sequencing was by immunoSEQ multiplex PCR. The data hold approximately 120,000 clones, with more than 80% observed a single time. The sequencing input was peripheral blood. These receptors came from an elderly woman with COVID-19, enrolled during active disease. The CDR3 runs from the conserved cysteine through the conserved F or W. D genes are given only for firm matches. Size is stated for part of the rows, as once, few or many counts, or as a class when the clone is expanded.

TRBV7-9	TRBJ1-1	NA	TRBD1	TGTGCCAGCAGCTTAGGGGGACAGGGAGGGTCTGCTTTCTTT	CASSLGGQGGSAFF
TRBV12-3/TRBV12-4	TRBJ1-2	NA	NA	TGTGCCAGCAGTTCCGGGACACCTTATGGCTACACCTTC	CASSSGTPYGYTF
TRBV3-1/TRBV3-2	TRBJ2-7	few	TRBD1	TGTGCCAGCAGCCGGGGACAGGGGTTCACCTACGAGCAGTACTTC	CASSRGQGFTYEQYF
TRBV19	TRBJ2-6	NA	NA	TGTGCCAGCGGTTCCAACGTCCTGACTTTC	CASGSNVLTF
TRBV3-1/TRBV3-2	TRBJ2-3	NA	TRBD2	TGTGCCAGCAGCCAATGGTCTAGCGGGAGGGCTAGAGTTGATACGCAGTATTTT	CASSQWSSGRARVDTQYF
TRBV5-4	TRBJ2-5	NA	NA	TGTGCCAGCAGCGTCCAGGGCCCGGGCGAGACCCAGTACTTC	CASSVQGPGETQYF
TRBV11-1	TRBJ2-2	NA	NA	TGTGCCAGCAGCTTAGGCGGATCGAACACCGGGGAGCTGTTTTTT	CASSLGGSNTGELFF
TRBV2	TRBJ1-2	NA	TRBD1	TGTGCCAGCACGGACAGGCCCCATGGCTACACCTTC	CASTDRPHGYTF
TRBV7-3	TRBJ2-6	NA	TRBD1	TGTGCCAGCAGCCCCGCAGGGGGCGTCCTGACTTTC	CASSPAGGVLTF
TRBV5-4	TRBJ1-4	NA	NA	TGTGCCAGCAGCTTGTCTGCAGGTGCCCCAACTAATGAAAAACTGTTTTTT	CASSLSAGAPTNEKLFF
TRBV3-1/TRBV3-2	TRBJ2-7	few	NA	TGTGCCAGCAGCCATAACCCAGGGGACGAGCAGTACTTC	CASSHNPGDEQYF
TRBV19	TRBJ2-3	NA	NA	TGTGCCAGTAGAAGAGGCACAGATACGCAGTATTTT	CASRRGTDTQYF
TRBV6-4	TRBJ2-2	few	TRBD2	TGTGCCAGCAGTGACTCATTTAGCGGGAGTGCCGGGGAGCTGTTTTTT	CASSDSFSGSAGELFF
TRBV27	TRBJ1-1	NA	NA	TGTGCCAGCAAATTTACGAGCCGATACACTGAAGCTTTCTTT	CASKFTSRYTEAFF
TRBV12-3/TRBV12-4	TRBJ2-7	NA	NA	TGTGCCAGCAGTTTGACACCTCATGTCGAGCAGTACTTC	CASSLTPHVEQYF
TRBV5-1	TRBJ1-1	NA	NA	TGCGCCAGCAGCTTGGCCTCGCGCCTCACTGAAGCTTTCTTT	CASSLASRLTEAFF
TRBV7-9	TRBJ2-7	NA	TRBD1	TGTGCCAGCAAACCTTGGACAGGGGGTAACGAGCAGTACTTC	CASKPWTGGNEQYF
TRBV9	TRBJ2-3	NA	TRBD2	TGTGCCAGCAGCGATCGAGCGGGGCGCACAGATACGCAGTATTTT	CASSDRAGRTDTQYF
TRBV7-2	TRBJ1-6	NA	NA	TGTGCCAGCAGCACCACTCAGGTACCCCTCCACTTT	CASSTTQVPLHF
TRBV6-2/TRBV6-3	TRBJ2-7	NA	NA	TGTGCCAGCAGTTACCAACAGGGAATCGACGAGCAGTACTTC	CASSYQQGIDEQYF
TRBV19	TRBJ1-1	once	NA	TGTGCCAGTAGTTTCCGGGCAGGGGCTTTCTTT	CASSFRAGAFF
TRBV28	TRBJ2-6	NA	NA	TGTGCCAGCAGCCGACCCTGGGGGGCTGGGGCCAACGTCCTGACTTTC	CASSRPWGAGANVLTF
TRBV2	TRBJ1-2	NA	TRBD1	TGTGCCAGCAAATTCGGACAGGGTGGGGGGTATGGCTACACCTTC	CASKFGQGGGYGYTF
TRBV6-4	TRBJ2-5	few	NA	TGTGCCAGCAGTAATCCGTCTAGCAAGATAGGGGAGACCCAGTACTTC	CASSNPSSKIGETQYF
TRBV18	TRBJ2-5	NA	TRBD1	TGTGCCAGCTCCTGGGACAGGGGTACCGAGACCCAGTACTTC	CASSWDRGTETQYF